These 20 T cell receptor beta chains were sequenced from one sample in a study of T cell responses to AZD1222 COVID-19 vaccine. Sequencing was performed with immunoSEQ multiplex PCR; in TCRdb, only in-frame clones are kept and a portion is missing. In the table there are 80,000 to 100,000 clones, approximately 90% of which are singletons. The sample consisted of peripheral blood, taken on day 0 of AZD1222 vaccination. The receptors were gathered from an adult in good health.

The chain combines TRBV5-1 with TRBJ2-3; 9 bases map to TRBD1. V gave up 4 bases and J gave up 0 bases; unmatched junction bases: 6. The CDR3 has 16 amino acids. From germline, CDR1 is SGHRS and CDR2 YFSETQ. The CDR3 nucleotides read TGCGCCAGCAGCCTGACCGGGACAGGGAGCACAGATACGCAGTATTTT. Translated, it gives CASSLTGTGSTDTQYF.

The chain employs TRBV10-3 and TRBJ1-5; D remains ambiguous. CDR1 and CDR2 from the germline V gene are ENHRY and SYGVKD. The CDR3 totals 15 residues. V lost 3 bases and J 7 bases, leaving 16 bases between the germline ends. The CDR3, as DNA: TGTGCCATCAGTGACACGGCTTTGGGGAGCCAGCCCCAGCATTTT. Protein: CAISDTALGSQPQHF.

CDR3 nucleotides: TGTGCCAGCAGTTACTTGGGGACAGGGAATTCACCCCTCCACTTT. It is translated as CASSYLGTGNSPLHF. The J gene is TRBJ1-6, the V gene TRBV6-5; 9 bases fit TRBD1. Per the germline V gene, CDR1 is MNHEY and CDR2 is SVGAGI. This CDR3 is built from 15 residues. V shed 1 base, J shed 7 bases, and the junction held 2 bases outside the gene matches.

The CDR3 region has the DNA TGTGCCAGCAGCTTAGATCCAGGGAACTATGGCTACACCTTC. The encoded protein is CASSLDPGNYGYTF. This chain joins TRBV7-2 and TRBJ1-2, with a tentative D call TRBD1 (5 bases). Germline-derived CDR1 and CDR2 are SGHTA and FQGNSA. There are 14 residues in the CDR3. The V end was cut by 1 base, the J end by 2 bases, with 8 bases between.

The CDR3 region is CASSPTSGGNTQYF. The CDR3 DNA reads as TGTGCCAGCAGTCCGACTAGCGGGGGTAATACGCAGTATTTT. The chain links TRBV6-4 to TRBJ2-3, with 12 bases fitting TRBD2. V lost 5 bases, J lost 7 bases, and 4 bases stayed unmatched. Germline CDR1 MRHNA, CDR2 SNTAGT. The CDR3 is made up of 14 amino acids.

This chain joins TRBV7-9 and TRBJ2-7; TRBD1 or TRBD2 may be the D gene (5 bases each). Trimming took 1 base from V and 2 from J, leaving 9 bases between them. The CDR3 has 14 residues. Germline V CDR1 and CDR2: SEHNR, FQNEAQ (reference sequence). Here the CDR3 DNA reads TGTGCCAGCAGCTTAGAGGGACCGCCCTACGAGCAGTACTTC. Translating gives CASSLEGPPYEQYF.

The chain employs TRBV19 and TRBJ2-1, with TRBD2 matching over 7 bases. J was trimmed by 3 bases and V by 2 bases; bases with no gene match: 4. Germline CDR1 is LNHDA and CDR2 is SQIVND (reference sequence). This CDR3 has 15 residues. In nucleotides, the CDR3 is TGTGCCAGTAGTATAAGGTGGGGGGGCTACAATGAGCAGTTCTTC. Translated, it gives CASSIRWGGYNEQFF.

V and J are TRBV7-2 and TRBJ1-2, with 7 bases fitting TRBD1. The CDR3 sequence is 13 residues long. V trimming: 5 bases; J trimming: 8 bases; junction bases outside the gene matches: 8. CDR1 SGHTA and CDR2 FQGNSA come from the germline V gene. The CDR3 protein is CASSAQGRYGYTF. The CDR3 DNA is TGTGCCAGCAGCGCACAGGGGAGGTACGGCTACACCTTC.

This rearrangement joins TRBV5-1 to TRBJ2-7, with 8 nucleotides matching TRBD1. V gave up 4 bases and J gave up 4 bases; unmatched junction bases: 4. The CDR3 sequence is 13 residues long. CDR1 SGHRS and CDR2 YFSETQ come from the germline V gene. CDR3 region: CASSGTGGYEQYF. CDR3 sequence (DNA): TGCGCCAGCAGCGGAACAGGGGGATACGAGCAGTACTTC.

The chain carries TRBV29-1 and TRBJ2-6, with no clear D. CDR1 SQVTM and CDR2 ANQGSEA come from the germline V gene. The CDR3 runs 14 residues. V lost 3 bases and J lost 0, with 6 bases in between. CDR3 loop: CSVETYSGANVLTF. Here the CDR3 DNA reads TGCAGCGTTGAGACATACTCTGGGGCCAACGTCCTGACTTTC.

The chain links TRBV6-2 or TRBV6-3 to TRBJ2-7; D call uncertain. The CDR3 covers 16 residues. V was pared by 5 bases and J by 6 bases, with 23 bases between. Looked up from germline, CDR1 is MNHEY and CDR2 is SVGEGT. CDR3 loop: CASSLTGEGFSGEQYF. The CDR3 nucleotides are TGTGCCAGCAGTCTCACTGGGGAAGGCTTTTCCGGCGAGCAGTACTTC.

Only one count was recorded for this clone. This chain connects TRBV11-3 to TRBJ2-2, with D perhaps matching TRBD2 (5 bases). The CDR3 totals 15 residues. The V gene lost 2 bases and the J gene lost 7 bases, with 14 bases spanning the gap. Germline CDR1 reads SGHNT; CDR2 reads YENEEA. The CDR3 DNA reads as TGTGCCAGCAGCTTAAACTCAGCGGCGGTCGGGGAGCTGTTTTTT. The encoded protein is CASSLNSAAVGELFF. Variable domain in full (rest from reference TRBV11-3 and TRBJ2-2): EAGVVQSPRYKIIEKKQPVAFWCNPISGHNTLYWYLQNLGQGPELLIRYENEEAVDDSQLPKDRFSAERLKGVDSTLKIQPAELGDSAVYLCASSLNSAAVGELFFGEGSRLTVL.

The chain's CDR3 is CASSRVPGANSGANVLTF. The CDR3, as DNA: TGCGCCAGCAGCCGAGTTCCAGGGGCGAACTCTGGGGCCAACGTCCTGACTTTC. J is TRBJ2-6 and V is TRBV4-1, with a tentative D call TRBD1 (6 bases). The germline V gene encodes CDR1 MGHRA and CDR2 YSYEKL. V lost 4 bases and J lost 0, with 16 bases in between. This CDR3 spans 18 amino acids.

This clone was found once. The chain joins TRBV5-1 to TRBJ1-6; TRBD1 is a possible D gene (5 bases). This CDR3 has 16 amino acids. Germline lookup yields CDR1 SGHRS and CDR2 YFSETQ. Trimming pared 4 bases from V and 1 base from J, leaving 12 bases between. The CDR3: CASSHIGDSYNSPLHF. The DNA of the CDR3 is TGCGCCAGCAGCCACATAGGGGATTCCTATAATTCACCCCTCCACTTT.

The J gene is TRBJ1-5, the V gene TRBV6-2 or TRBV6-3; 7 nucleotides align to TRBD1. Germline-derived CDR1 and CDR2 are MNHEY and SVGEGT. CDR3 length: 16 residues. Losses at the gene ends were 6 bases for V and 7 bases for J; bases not matched to a gene: 15. CDR3 sequence reads: CASSWSPTGKKQPQHF. CDR3 DNA: TGTGCCAGCAGCTGGTCGCCGACAGGGAAGAAACAGCCCCAGCATTTT.

V usage is TRBV9 and J usage is TRBJ1-2; D unclear. CDR1 SGDLS and CDR2 YYNGEE come from the germline V gene. CDR3 length: 13 amino acids. V was trimmed by 5 bases and J by 8 bases, leaving 16 bases between them. In DNA form, the CDR3 reads TGTGCCAGCAGTCGGGAGGGCCCCGGGGGCTACACCTTC. This encodes CASSREGPGGYTF.

CDR3 protein: CASSKPGLTTHSSTDTQYF. CDR3 nucleotide sequence: TGTGCCAGTAGTAAACCTGGTCTGACTACCCATTCTAGCACAGATACGCAGTATTTT. The chain couples TRBV19 to TRBJ2-3, with a possible D match to TRBD2 (5 bases). The CDR3 is made up of 19 amino acids. The V gene's germline CDR1 is LNHDA and CDR2 SQIVND (reference sequence). V dropped 4 bases and J dropped 0 bases, with 23 bases sitting between them.

The rearrangement joins TRBV4-2 to TRBJ2-7; D unresolved. The CDR3 runs 13 residues. Germline CDR1 reads LGHNA; CDR2 reads YNFKEQ. V lost 0 bases to trimming and J lost 2 bases, with 5 bases between them. The CDR3 sequence is CASSQEITYEQYF. Written as DNA, the CDR3 is TGTGCCAGCAGCCAAGAAATTACCTACGAGCAGTACTTC.

The chain links TRBV7-8 to TRBJ2-6; TRBD1 aligns across 9 bases. CDR1 and CDR2 from the germline V gene are SGHVS and FQNEAQ. Trimming cost V 5 bases and J 6 bases; bases outside gene matches: 5. The CDR3 is made up of 15 amino acids. The CDR3 DNA reads as TGTGCCAGCAGCGAAACAGGGGGCGAGGCCAACGTCCTGACTTTC. Protein product: CASSETGGEANVLTF.

This chain links TRBV6-1 with TRBJ1-1; TRBD1 matches at 7 bases. The CDR3 spans 13 residues. Germline CDR1 is MNHNS and CDR2 is SASEGT. V lost 3 bases to trimming and J lost 7 bases; unmatched junction nucleotides: 5. CDR3 nucleotides: TGTGCCAGCAGTGAGGGACAGCCCCTTGAAGCTTTCTTT. Translating it yields CASSEGQPLEAFF.